This is a list of T cell receptor beta chains from one sample in a study of sequential checkpoint blockade in melanoma. Libraries were prepared by immunoSEQ multiplex PCR; TCRdb keeps only in-frame clonotypes and omits some of them. This sample carries about 20,000 clones, around two thirds of them seen once, and the ten largest clones take approximately 20%. Sequenced material: CD8+ T cells sorted from blood (inferred from file names), taken from a patient given nivolumab and ipilimumab in sequence. Receptors originate from a human donor with melanoma. Each CDR3 is given with its conserved first and last residue. The D gene is left open where the match is weak. Rows give clone size only sometimes, using once, few, many, or a class for an expanded clone.

>TRBJ2-7|.|.|TRBV27
CASSFQTGPREQYF
TGTGCCAGCAGTTTCCAAACAGGGCCAAGGGAGCAGTACTTC
>TRBJ1-2|.|.|TRBV7-9
CASSRGRRDFYGYTF
TGTGCCAGCAGCCGTGGGCGGAGGGATTTCTATGGCTACACCTTC
>TRBJ1-1|.|.|TRBV15
CATSRDQVTLEAFF
TGTGCCACCAGCAGAGATCAGGTGACCCTTGAAGCTTTCTTT
>TRBJ1-2|TRBD1|.|TRBV9
CASSPDRGSYGYTF
TGTGCCAGCAGCCCGGACAGGGGGTCCTATGGCTACACCTTC
>TRBJ2-7|.|.|TRBV7-6
CASSLGGDYEQYF
TGTGCCAGCAGCTTAGGGGGAGATTACGAGCAGTACTTC
>TRBJ2-5|TRBD1|few|TRBV4-3
CASSQDWGQGVTGGETQYF
TGCGCCAGCAGCCAAGATTGGGGACAGGGGGTGACGGGAGGGGAGACCCAGTACTTC
>TRBJ1-5|.|.|TRBV19
CASSIYSYSNQPQHF
TGTGCCAGTAGTATTTACAGTTATAGCAATCAGCCCCAGCATTTT
>TRBJ2-3|TRBD2|.|TRBV27
CASSLYFPGTTIGEEDTQYF
TGTGCCAGCAGTTTATATTTCCCCGGGACTACTATAGGGGAAGAGGATACGCAGTATTTT
>TRBJ2-7|TRBD2|.|TRBV19
CASSQLAGFYEQYF
TGTGCCAGTAGTCAACTAGCGGGATTCTACGAGCAGTACTTC
>TRBJ2-7|TRBD2|.|TRBV27
CASSLAGDHYEQYF
TGTGCCAGCAGTTTGGCGGGAGACCACTACGAGCAGTACTTC
>TRBJ2-7|TRBD1|.|TRBV4-3
CASSQARQGPYEQYF
TGCGCCAGCAGCCAAGCTCGACAGGGCCCCTACGAGCAGTACTTC
>TRBJ2-7|TRBD2|.|TRBV5-6
CASRAGGLEQYF
TGTGCCAGCAGAGCGGGGGGGCTCGAGCAGTACTTC
>TRBJ1-1|.|.|TRBV4-2
CASSHREAAEAFF
TGTGCCAGCAGCCACCGAGAGGCCGCTGAAGCTTTCTTT
>TRBJ2-1|TRBD2|once|TRBV28
CVAGRGGQHEQFF
TGTGTCGCGGGGCGGGGGGGCCAGCATGAGCAGTTCTTC
>TRBJ1-4|TRBD1|.|TRBV19
CASSPDRGRNEKLFF
TGTGCCAGTAGTCCTGACAGGGGCCGCAATGAAAAACTGTTTTTT
>TRBJ1-4|TRBD1|.|TRBV18
CASSPLRPGQDAIGNEKLFF
TGTGCCAGCTCACCCCTTAGACCGGGACAGGATGCAATTGGTAATGAAAAACTGTTTTTT
>TRBJ1-4|.|.|TRBV15
CATSPSVGSNEKLFF
TGTGCCACCAGCCCCTCCGTGGGCAGCAATGAAAAACTGTTTTTT
>TRBJ2-5|TRBD1|few|TRBV4-1
CASSHGGQGREETQYF
TGCGCCAGCAGCCATGGTGGACAGGGGAGGGAAGAGACCCAGTACTTC
>TRBJ2-3|.|.|TRBV7-8
CASSARQSTDTQYF
TGTGCCAGCAGCGCCAGACAGAGCACAGATACGCAGTATTTT
>TRBJ1-1|.|.|TRBV5-1
CASSFAGGFTEAFF
TGCGCCAGCAGCTTCGCGGGGGGGTTCACTGAAGCTTTCTTT
>TRBJ2-3|TRBD2|.|TRBV27
CASSLYASGGATDTQYF
TGTGCCAGCAGTTTATACGCTAGCGGGGGGGCGACAGATACGCAGTATTTT
>TRBJ1-1|TRBD1|.|TRBV10-1
CASSEGRGLWTEAFF
TGCGCCAGCAGTGAAGGCAGGGGGCTATGGACTGAAGCTTTCTTT
>TRBJ1-5|TRBD1|.|TRBV5-5
CASSPDRANQPQHF
TGTGCCAGCAGTCCGGACAGGGCTAATCAGCCCCAGCATTTT
>TRBJ1-1|.|.|TRBV10-3
CAISGGTEAFF
TGTGCCATCAGTGGAGGGACTGAAGCTTTCTTT
>TRBJ2-2|.|.|TRBV27
CASSLQGTGELFF
TGTGCCAGCAGTTTACAGGGGACCGGGGAGCTGTTTTTT
>TRBJ1-2|.|once|TRBV28
CASSSPDRGGYTF
TGTGCCAGCAGTTCCCCGGACAGAGGAGGCTACACCTTC
>TRBJ2-7|TRBD1|.|TRBV30
CAWSWAGGTYEQYF
TGTGCCTGGAGTTGGGCAGGGGGCACCTACGAGCAGTACTTC
>TRBJ1-1|.|.|TRBV9
CASSVTGGPNTEAFF
TGTGCCAGCAGCGTTACAGGAGGGCCTAACACTGAAGCTTTCTTT
>TRBJ2-2|.|.|TRBV4-1
CASSQVLTAWAGELFF
TGCGCCAGCAGCCAAGTGTTGACAGCTTGGGCCGGGGAGCTGTTTTTT
>TRBJ2-7|TRBD2|few|TRBV9
CASSVRGLAGEGEQYF
TGTGCCAGCAGCGTTCGGGGACTAGCGGGAGAAGGCGAGCAGTACTTC
>TRBJ2-2|TRBD2|once|TRBV6-6
CASSYSGSTGELFF
TGTGCCAGCAGTTACAGCGGGAGCACCGGGGAGCTGTTTTTT
>TRBJ1-5|.|.|TRBV10-3
CAIRDGGNQPQHF
TGTGCCATCAGGGACGGGGGGAATCAGCCCCAGCATTTT
>TRBJ2-7|TRBD1|.|TRBV27
CASSRGTGYEQYF
TGTGCCAGCAGTAGAGGGACAGGCTACGAGCAGTACTTC
>TRBJ2-1|TRBD2|large|TRBV6-4
CASSVSSGGGNEQFF
TGTGCCAGCAGCGTCAGTAGCGGGGGGGGCAATGAGCAGTTCTTC
>TRBJ2-7|.|few|TRBV27
CASSFFSSGYEQYF
TGTGCCAGCAGTTTTTTTTCTTCGGGCTACGAGCAGTACTTC
>TRBJ2-7|.|.|TRBV27
CASSSGASSYEQYF
TGTGCCAGCAGTTCAGGGGCCAGCTCCTACGAGCAGTACTTC
>TRBJ2-7|.|.|TRBV6-5
CASSPAILYEQYF
TGTGCCAGCAGTCCGGCGATACTATACGAGCAGTACTTC
>TRBJ2-3|TRBD1|.|TRBV9
CASSARRTGGFSTDTQYF
TGTGCCAGCAGCGCCCGAAGGACAGGGGGCTTTAGCACAGATACGCAGTATTTT
>TRBJ1-1|TRBD1|.|TRBV5-1
CASSFRDRGYMNTEAFF
TGCGCCAGCAGCTTTCGGGACAGGGGTTACATGAACACTGAAGCTTTCTTT
>TRBJ2-5|.|.|TRBV4-3
CASSPFGGIGQETQYF
TGCGCCAGCAGCCCTTTCGGCGGGATTGGCCAAGAGACCCAGTACTTC
>TRBJ1-5|.|.|TRBV4-1
CASSLRFADNSNQPQHF
TGCGCCAGCAGCCTAAGATTCGCGGACAATAGCAATCAGCCCCAGCATTTT
>TRBJ2-1|TRBD2|.|TRBV29-1
CSVEVGAGEQFF
TGCAGCGTTGAAGTAGGAGCGGGAGAGCAGTTCTTC
>TRBJ2-5|TRBD1|medium-sized|TRBV18
CASSPDRGKQETQYF
TGTGCCAGCTCCCCGGACAGGGGGAAGCAAGAGACCCAGTACTTC